Given below is one TCR beta chain in context. Its antigen is unknown. The data are from a study of T cell responses to AZD1222 COVID-19 vaccine. Overall study results and limits: Sampled repertoires all dated from after the peak T cell response. The reported proportion of spike-specific TCRs targeting unmutated variant regions was nearly half. A mostly white British donor set with more females was recruited, and clonal diversity was possibly underestimated. Following two doses of AZD1222, Spike-specific TCR breadth and depth rose.

Trimming took off 8 bases at V and 4 bases at J, with 14 bases between the two ends. The CDR3 extends over 13 amino acids. Germline V gives CDR1 MNHEY, CDR2 SMNVEV (reference sequence). Libraries were prepared by immunoSEQ multiplex PCR; TCRdb keeps only in-frame clonotypes and omits some of them. The data contain more than 75,000 clones, 85% to 90% of them singletons. The chain uses TRBV27 and TRBJ1-2; D is unclear. This clonotype was sampled from an adult in good health. The specimen was peripheral blood, collected on day 0 of AZD1222 vaccination. The CDR3 DNA reads as TGTGCCAGCCGAGATACTTCGGCCTATGGCTACACCTTC. Translated: CASRDTSAYGYTF.